This passage covers 5 T cell receptor beta chains from one sample sequenced in a study of PD-1 blockade in classical Hodgkin lymphoma. Documented time point: cycle 4 day 1 (C4D1), after six to seven weeks of nivolumab. After autologous stem cell transplantation all patients relapsed, and prior brentuximab vedotin exposure differed between cohorts. Thawed PBMCs were the source of CD4+ T cells, purified by magnetic negative selection. Generated by immunoSEQ multiplex PCR, the TCRdb table keeps only in-frame clones and is missing some. Of roughly 20,000 clones in the sample, about 75% are singletons; the top ten hold 2% to 2.5%. Here the sequenced sample was CD4+ T cells from blood, taken before the fourth cycle of nivolumab. These receptor sequences come from a human donor with classical Hodgkin lymphoma.

The chain's CDR3 is CASSFGLNTEAFF. Here the CDR3 DNA reads TGTGCCAGCAGCTTTGGCCTGAACACTGAAGCTTTCTTT. This sequence joins TRBV5-4 and TRBJ1-1; D gene uncertain. Germline V gene data show CDR1 as SGHNT and CDR2 as YYREEE (reference sequence). The V end was cut by 2 bases, the J end by 0 bases, with 5 bases between. The CDR3 is 13 amino acids.

The V and J genes are TRBV6-1 and TRBJ2-3; 9 nucleotides agree with TRBD1. J gave up 3 bases and V 2 bases, and 3 bases lay outside the gene matches. Germline V gene lookup returns CDR1 MNHNS and CDR2 SASEGT. CDR3 length equals 15 residues. The CDR3 reads CASSEPGQGTDTQYF. The CDR3, as DNA: TGTGCCAGCAGTGAACCGGGACAGGGAACAGATACGCAGTATTTT.

The V call is TRBV9, the J call TRBJ2-5; D is possibly TRBD2 (5 bases). This CDR3 has 14 amino acids. Trimming removed 0 bases at V and 5 bases at J, with 11 bases between. Germline-derived CDR1 and CDR2 are SGDLS and YYNGEE. This chain's CDR3 is CASSVGGLSETQYF. CDR3 sequence (DNA): TGTGCCAGCAGCGTAGGAGGGCTTTCGGAGACCCAGTACTTC.

The chain employs TRBV7-9 and TRBJ2-5, with unresolved D. The V gene lost 7 bases and the J gene lost 5 bases, with 8 bases spanning the gap. Germline assignment: CDR1 SEHNR and CDR2 FQNEAQ (reference sequence). The CDR3 extends over 11 amino acids. The CDR3 sequence is CASTREETQYF. The CDR3 nucleotides are TGTGCCAGCACCCGAGAGGAGACCCAGTACTTC. The full variable domain, its missing parts supplied by reference TRBV7-9 and TRBJ2-5, is DTGVSQNPRHKITKRGQNVTFRCDPISEHNRLYWYRQTLGQGPEFLTYFQNEAQLEKSRLLSDRFSAERPKGSFSTLEIQRTEQGDSAMYLCASTREETQYFGPGTRLLVL.

The rearrangement links TRBV9 to TRBJ2-2, with D unclear. This CDR3 contains 14 residues. V lost 0 bases and J 6 bases, leaving 9 bases between the germline ends. CDR1 SGDLS and CDR2 YYNGEE come from the germline V gene. This CDR3 is CASSVVTPPGELFF. DNA for the CDR3: TGTGCCAGCAGCGTAGTCACTCCTCCCGGGGAGCTGTTTTTT.